A single sample is the source of the 9 T cell receptor beta chains below, sequenced in a study of response to subunit inactivated influenza vaccine. TCRdb fed the RT-PCR reads into MiXCR, producing one record per CDR3 protein. Of about 500,000 distinct CDR3 sequences in the sample, 15% to 20% were seen once. The input for sequencing was CD4+ T cells sorted from PBMCs, taken 23 to 25 months after vaccination. These receptors all come from a man aged 50-75 years who received an inactivated influenza vaccine.

This sequence joins TRBV12-3 or TRBV12-4 and TRBJ2-7; perhaps D is TRBD1 or TRBD2 (5 bases each). Between the trimmed V and J ends, which lost 2 bases and 2 bases, there was a span of 10 bases. CDR3 length: 14 amino acids. CDR3 nucleotide sequence: TGTGCCAGCAGTTTAACCGGGGCTGCCTACGAGCAGTACTTC. Translating gives CASSLTGAAYEQYF.

This chain joins TRBV12-3 or TRBV12-4 and TRBJ2-5, with 8 bases lining up with TRBD1. After removal of 7 bases from V and 1 base from J, the junction contained 5 bases not matched to a gene. CDR3 length: 14 amino acids. The CDR3 loop reads CASNRQGPQETQYF. CDR3 in DNA: TGTGCCAGCAACCGACAGGGGCCCCAAGAGACCCAGTACTTC.

The chain joins TRBV10-3 to TRBJ2-2, with D possibly TRBD2 on 5 matching bases. Trimming took off 6 bases at V and 0 bases at J, with 8 bases between the two ends. Germline CDR1 and CDR2: ENHRY and SYGVKD. This CDR3 region has 14 residues. CDR3 sequence: CAIRDFSNTGELFF. The CDR3 nucleotides are TGTGCCATCAGGGACTTTTCGAACACCGGGGAGCTGTTTTTT.

This chain connects TRBV20-1 to TRBJ2-3; possible D gene TRBD1, 6 bases. In germline, CDR1 is DFQATT, CDR2 SNEGSKA (reference sequence). V shed 2 bases and J shed 5 bases, with 11 bases lying between them. The CDR3 is 13 residues long. CDR3 bases: TGCAGTGCTAGACTAGACAGGCGAGATACGCAGTATTTT. Its translation: CSARLDRRDTQYF.

V gene TRBV5-6 combines with J gene TRBJ2-3; 11 bases match TRBD2. J was trimmed by 1 base and V by 4 bases; bases with no gene match: 5. The CDR3 runs 16 residues. CDR1 and CDR2 from the germline V gene are SGHDT and YYEEEE. CDR3 protein: CASSAGTSGRTDTQYF. CDR3 coding DNA: TGTGCCAGCAGCGCCGGGACTAGCGGACGCACAGATACGCAGTATTTT.

This clonotype has a handful of counts. V gene TRBV4-1 combines with J gene TRBJ1-6, with D possibly matching TRBD1 (5 bases). V was pared by 1 base and J by 7 bases, with 17 bases between. CDR3 length equals 17 residues. Germline V gives CDR1 MGHRA, CDR2 YSYEKL. CDR3 sequence (DNA): TGCGCCAGCAGCCAAGGGGACGCCCGACGTAAGAATTCACCCCTCCACTTT. The encoded protein is CASSQGDARRKNSPLHF.

The genes are TRBV6-1 and TRBJ1-5; D possibly corresponds to TRBD1 (6 bases). CDR1 MNHNS and CDR2 SASEGT come from the germline V gene. V was pared by 7 bases and J by 9 bases, with 19 bases between. The CDR3 is 14 residues long. The CDR3 here is CASKLDTGQGPQHF. The DNA of the CDR3 is TGTGCCAGCAAGCTGGACACAGGGCAAGGGCCCCAGCATTTT.

CDR3 protein: CASSSGTAFQPQHF. The CDR3 DNA reads TGTGCCAGCAGTTCAGGGACAGCCTTTCAGCCCCAGCATTTT. The V gene is TRBV6-5, the J gene TRBJ1-5; 7 nucleotides line up with TRBD1. V was pared by 4 bases and J by 6 bases, with 6 bases of the junction left unmatched. The germline V gene has CDR1 MNHEY and CDR2 SVGAGI. The CDR3 totals 14 residues.

Concerning this clonotype: Its ends do not fully match the called genes, so a read error is possible. The CDR3 bases are TGTGCCGGCAGCAACGGACTAGCCGGGGCAGATACGCAGTATTTT. Protein sequence: CAGSNGLAGADTQYF. The rearrangement links TRBV7-9 to TRBJ2-3; 8 bases agree with TRBD2. The CDR3 is 15 amino acids. Per germline, CDR1 SEHNR and CDR2 FQNEAQ (reference sequence).